Listed below are T cell receptor beta chains from one sample, sequenced in a study of blood T cells in healthy people across ages. Each CDR3 protein gets one entry after TCRdb re-called the 5' RACE reads with MiXCR. The table lists about 800,000 distinct CDR3 sequences, approximately 25% of them singletons, with under 4.5% in the top ten. These data are also associated with another study on T cells of mothers and their children.

Sequencing used blood. The receptors originated from a boy between 10 and 17 years old in good health. The CDR3 runs from the conserved cysteine through the conserved F or W. Fields, in order: V gene, D gene, J gene, CDR3 length, clone size, CDR3 protein, CDR3 DNA. The D gene is left open where the match is weak. Clone sizes are given selectively: once, few, many, or a class where the clone is expanded.

v_gene: TRBV9
d_gene: .
j_gene: TRBJ2-5
len: 15
abundance: .
CDR3aa: CASSAPSGAQETQYF
CDR3nt: TGTGCCAGCAGCGCCCCAAGTGGGGCGCAAGAGACCCAGTACTTC

v_gene: TRBV7-2
d_gene: .
j_gene: TRBJ2-2
len: 14
abundance: many
CDR3aa: CASSPGPNTGELFF
CDR3nt: TGTGCCAGCAGCCCGGGTCCGAACACCGGGGAGCTGTTTTTT

v_gene: TRBV20-1
d_gene: .
j_gene: TRBJ1-3
len: 12
abundance: many
CDR3aa: CSATETGNTIYF
CDR3nt: TGCAGTGCTACAGAGACTGGAAACACCATATATTTT

v_gene: TRBV10-3
d_gene: TRBD2
j_gene: TRBJ2-1
len: 17
abundance: few
CDR3aa: CAISARLAGAHTSEQFF
CDR3nt: TGTGCCATCAGTGCCCGACTAGCGGGAGCCCACACATCTGAGCAGTTCTTC

v_gene: TRBV27
d_gene: .
j_gene: TRBJ1-5
len: 13
abundance: few
CDR3aa: CASSGGGNQPQHF
CDR3nt: TGTGCCAGCAGTGGCGGGGGAAATCAGCCCCAGCATTTT

v_gene: TRBV21-1
d_gene: .
j_gene: TRBJ2-1
len: 18
abundance: few
CDR3aa: CASAPFTSGRALGDEQFF
CDR3nt: TGTGCCAGCGCCCCCTTTACTAGCGGGAGGGCCTTGGGGGATGAGCAGTTCTTC

v_gene: TRBV6-2/TRBV6-3
d_gene: TRBD1
j_gene: TRBJ2-7
len: 15
abundance: .
CDR3aa: CASSYSPGQTYEQYF
CDR3nt: TGTGCCAGCAGTTACTCCCCGGGACAGACCTACGAGCAGTACTTC

v_gene: TRBV7-9
d_gene: .
j_gene: TRBJ2-7
len: 15
abundance: few
CDR3aa: CASSDSLGGPYEQYF
CDR3nt: TGTGCCAGCAGCGACTCGTTGGGCGGACCCTACGAGCAGTACTTC

v_gene: TRBV3-1
d_gene: .
j_gene: TRBJ1-5
len: 14
abundance: few
CDR3aa: CASSQGLGIPPQHF
CDR3nt: TGTGCCAGCAGCCAAGGATTAGGGATTCCGCCCCAGCATTTT

v_gene: TRBV7-3
d_gene: TRBD2
j_gene: TRBJ2-1
len: 17
abundance: .
CDR3aa: CASSPSIWRGGPGGQFF
CDR3nt: TGTGCCAGCAGCCCCTCCATTTGGCGGGGGGGCCCGGGGGGGCAGTTCTTC

v_gene: TRBV20-1
d_gene: .
j_gene: TRBJ2-2
len: 14
abundance: .
CDR3aa: CSARAGWGTGELFF
CDR3nt: TGCAGTGCTAGAGCAGGGTGGGGCACCGGGGAGCTGTTTTTT

v_gene: TRBV4-2
d_gene: TRBD2
j_gene: TRBJ2-5
len: 16
abundance: few
CDR3aa: CASSQGQREIQETQYF
CDR3nt: TGTGCCAGCAGCCAAGGACAGCGGGAGATACAAGAGACCCAGTACTTC

v_gene: TRBV2
d_gene: .
j_gene: TRBJ2-5
len: 10
abundance: .
CDR3aa: CASMRETQYF
CDR3nt: TGTGCCAGCATGAGGGAGACCCAGTACTTC

v_gene: TRBV5-1
d_gene: TRBD1
j_gene: TRBJ2-1
len: 19
abundance: .
CDR3aa: CASSIQGANPGSSYNEQFF
CDR3nt: TGCGCCAGCAGCATACAGGGGGCGAATCCGGGGAGCTCCTACAATGAGCAGTTCTTC

v_gene: TRBV29-1
d_gene: .
j_gene: TRBJ1-5
len: 12
abundance: .
CDR3aa: CSVADTNQPQHF
CDR3nt: TGCAGCGTCGCGGACACCAATCAGCCCCAGCATTTT

v_gene: TRBV6-2/TRBV6-3
d_gene: .
j_gene: TRBJ1-5
len: 15
abundance: .
CDR3aa: CASSYSTNGNQPQHF
CDR3nt: TGTGCCAGCAGTTACTCGACGAACGGCAATCAGCCCCAGCATTTT

v_gene: TRBV5-6
d_gene: TRBD1
j_gene: TRBJ2-6
len: 16
abundance: .
CDR3aa: CASAGQGGSGANVLTF
CDR3nt: TGTGCCAGCGCCGGACAGGGGGGCTCTGGGGCCAACGTCCTGACTTTC

v_gene: TRBV4-3
d_gene: TRBD2
j_gene: TRBJ2-1
len: 18
abundance: few
CDR3aa: CASSQEGVAGGPGNEQFF
CDR3nt: TGCGCCAGCAGCCAAGAGGGTGTGGCGGGGGGGCCAGGGAATGAGCAGTTCTTC

v_gene: TRBV29-1
d_gene: TRBD1
j_gene: TRBJ2-7
len: 13
abundance: .
CDR3aa: CSVCTGESYEQYF
CDR3nt: TGCAGCGTTTGTACAGGGGAGTCCTACGAGCAGTACTTC

v_gene: TRBV6-2/TRBV6-3
d_gene: .
j_gene: TRBJ2-2
len: 17
abundance: few
CDR3aa: CASSPLALAKNTGELFF
CDR3nt: TGTGCCAGCAGTCCGCTCGCATTAGCGAAGAACACCGGGGAGCTGTTTTTT

v_gene: TRBV2
d_gene: TRBD1
j_gene: TRBJ2-4
len: 13
abundance: few
CDR3aa: CASRGQGLGIQYF
CDR3nt: TGTGCCAGCAGGGGACAGGGCTTAGGCATTCAGTACTTC

v_gene: TRBV14
d_gene: .
j_gene: TRBJ2-6
len: 20
abundance: once
CDR3aa: CASSPIIGARTQSGANVLTF
CDR3nt: TGTGCCAGCAGCCCCATCATCGGGGCAAGAACCCAATCTGGGGCCAACGTCCTGACTTTC

v_gene: TRBV7-6
d_gene: .
j_gene: TRBJ1-6
len: 14
abundance: many
CDR3aa: CASSFQHNNSPLHF
CDR3nt: TGTGCCAGCAGCTTCCAGCATAATAATTCACCCCTCCACTTT

v_gene: TRBV20-1
d_gene: .
j_gene: TRBJ1-2
len: 13
abundance: few
CDR3aa: CSARRTANYGYTF
CDR3nt: TGCAGTGCTCGCCGGACAGCTAACTATGGCTACACCTTC

v_gene: TRBV7-2
d_gene: .
j_gene: TRBJ2-1
len: 13
abundance: .
CDR3aa: CASSLPPRDEQFF
CDR3nt: TGTGCCAGCAGCTTACCTCCGCGGGATGAGCAGTTCTTC

v_gene: TRBV6-1
d_gene: TRBD2
j_gene: TRBJ2-3
len: 15
abundance: .
CDR3aa: CASSEASAGGDTQYF
CDR3nt: TGCGCCAGCAGTGAAGCGTCGGCGGGAGGGGATACGCAGTATTTT

v_gene: TRBV6-2/TRBV6-3
d_gene: .
j_gene: TRBJ1-2
len: 12
abundance: few
CDR3aa: CASSFPERFYTF
CDR3nt: TGTGCCAGCAGTTTCCCCGAACGCTTCTACACCTTC

v_gene: TRBV20-1
d_gene: .
j_gene: TRBJ1-1
len: 15
abundance: few
CDR3aa: CSARDRVYWGTEAFF
CDR3nt: TGCAGTGCTAGAGACAGGGTGTACTGGGGCACTGAAGCTTTCTTT

v_gene: TRBV5-1
d_gene: .
j_gene: TRBJ1-5
len: 15
abundance: few
CDR3aa: CASSLGERGNQPQHF
CDR3nt: TGCGCCAGCAGCTTGGGGGAAAGGGGCAATCAGCCCCAGCATTTT

v_gene: TRBV29-1
d_gene: TRBD2
j_gene: TRBJ2-7
len: 13
abundance: .
CDR3aa: CSVQRGSLDEQYF
CDR3nt: TGCAGCGTTCAGCGCGGGAGTCTCGACGAGCAGTACTTC

v_gene: TRBV28
d_gene: .
j_gene: TRBJ1-4
len: 16
abundance: few
CDR3aa: CASSLLAGDINEKLFF
CDR3nt: TGTGCCAGCAGTTTATTAGCCGGGGATATTAATGAAAAACTGTTTTTT

v_gene: TRBV6-5
d_gene: .
j_gene: TRBJ2-3
len: 14
abundance: few
CDR3aa: CASSYGQFTDTQYF
CDR3nt: TGTGCCAGCAGTTACGGGCAATTCACAGATACGCAGTATTTT

v_gene: TRBV4-2
d_gene: .
j_gene: TRBJ2-3
len: 15
abundance: once
CDR3aa: CASSQVKGSTDTQYF
CDR3nt: TGTGCCAGCAGCCAAGTAAAGGGGAGCACAGATACGCAGTATTTT

v_gene: TRBV11-2
d_gene: .
j_gene: TRBJ2-7
len: 13
abundance: many
CDR3aa: CASSLDRGGPVDF
CDR3nt: TGTGCCAGCAGCTTAGATAGGGGGGGACCGGTAGACTTC

v_gene: TRBV5-1
d_gene: .
j_gene: TRBJ2-7
len: 11
abundance: many
CDR3aa: CASSSQYEQYF
CDR3nt: TGCGCCAGCAGCTCGCAGTACGAGCAGTACTTC

v_gene: TRBV15
d_gene: TRBD1
j_gene: TRBJ1-4
len: 15
abundance: .
CDR3aa: CATSRATGGSEKLFF
CDR3nt: TGTGCCACCAGCAGAGCGACAGGGGGGAGTGAAAAACTGTTTTTT

v_gene: TRBV5-6
d_gene: .
j_gene: TRBJ2-7
len: 16
abundance: .
CDR3aa: CASTPTWNRSSYEQYF
CDR3nt: TGTGCCAGCACCCCTACTTGGAACAGGAGCTCCTACGAGCAGTACTTC

v_gene: TRBV12-3/TRBV12-4
d_gene: .
j_gene: TRBJ2-7
len: 14
abundance: .
CDR3aa: CASSFMGETYEQYF
CDR3nt: TGTGCCAGCAGCTTCATGGGGGAAACCTACGAGCAGTACTTC

v_gene: TRBV12-3/TRBV12-4
d_gene: .
j_gene: TRBJ2-4
len: 18
abundance: .
CDR3aa: CASSRSLPSTLAKNIQYF
CDR3nt: TGTGCCAGCAGTCGGTCCCTGCCTTCGACTCTGGCCAAAAACATTCAGTACTTC

v_gene: TRBV9
d_gene: .
j_gene: TRBJ2-3
len: 17
abundance: .
CDR3aa: CASSVSPAVGGTDTQYF
CDR3nt: TGTGCCAGCAGCGTAAGTCCGGCAGTCGGGGGTACAGATACGCAGTATTTT

v_gene: TRBV20-1
d_gene: .
j_gene: TRBJ2-7
len: 13
abundance: .
CDR3aa: CSAERDLDYEQYF
CDR3nt: TGCAGTGCTGAACGGGACCTGGACTACGAGCAGTACTTC

v_gene: TRBV20-1
d_gene: .
j_gene: TRBJ1-5
len: 14
abundance: .
CDR3aa: CSAVDRSSNQPQHF
CDR3nt: TGCAGTGCTGTCGACAGGAGTAGCAATCAGCCCCAGCATTTT

v_gene: TRBV12-3/TRBV12-4
d_gene: .
j_gene: TRBJ2-2
len: 13
abundance: .
CDR3aa: CASGTQNTGELFF
CDR3nt: TGTGCCAGCGGGACTCAGAACACCGGGGAGCTGTTTTTT

v_gene: TRBV5-1
d_gene: .
j_gene: TRBJ2-1
len: 14
abundance: few
CDR3aa: CASSLEGGGNEQFF
CDR3nt: TGCGCCAGCAGCTTAGAGGGAGGCGGCAATGAGCAGTTCTTC

v_gene: TRBV2
d_gene: .
j_gene: TRBJ1-1
len: 13
abundance: few
CDR3aa: CASSEQGFTEAFF
CDR3nt: TGTGCCAGCAGTGAACAGGGTTTCACTGAAGCTTTCTTT

v_gene: TRBV18
d_gene: .
j_gene: TRBJ1-2
len: 14
abundance: .
CDR3aa: CASSPPGDGNGCTF
CDR3nt: TGTGCCAGCTCACCACCCGGGGACGGAAATGGCTGCACCTTC

v_gene: TRBV6-2/TRBV6-3
d_gene: TRBD1
j_gene: TRBJ1-5
len: 13
abundance: few
CDR3aa: CASSGQGHQPQHF
CDR3nt: TGTGCCAGCAGTGGACAGGGTCATCAGCCCCAGCATTTT

v_gene: TRBV28
d_gene: TRBD1
j_gene: TRBJ2-7
len: 15
abundance: .
CDR3aa: CASRSGTGGKYEQYF
CDR3nt: TGTGCCAGCAGATCCGGGACAGGGGGTAAATACGAGCAGTACTTC

v_gene: TRBV9
d_gene: TRBD2
j_gene: TRBJ2-1
len: 16
abundance: .
CDR3aa: CASSVTETSGYNEQFF
CDR3nt: TGTGCCAGCAGCGTGACGGAGACTAGCGGTTACAATGAGCAGTTCTTC

v_gene: TRBV7-6
d_gene: .
j_gene: TRBJ1-1
len: 16
abundance: few
CDR3aa: CASSLALGTLDTEAFF
CDR3nt: TGTGCCAGCAGCTTAGCGCTGGGGACTCTCGACACTGAAGCTTTCTTT

v_gene: TRBV6-2/TRBV6-3
d_gene: TRBD2
j_gene: TRBJ2-7
len: 19
abundance: few
CDR3aa: CACSPLKRGGSWSPYEQYF
CDR3nt: TGTGCCTGCAGTCCCCTCAAGCGGGGGGGGTCCTGGAGCCCCTACGAGCAGTACTTC

v_gene: TRBV5-1
d_gene: TRBD1
j_gene: TRBJ2-7
len: 16
abundance: .
CDR3aa: CASSPEGTGVYHEQYF
CDR3nt: TGCGCCAGCAGCCCGGAAGGGACAGGGGTATACCACGAGCAGTACTTC

v_gene: TRBV28
d_gene: .
j_gene: TRBJ1-1
len: 16
abundance: few
CDR3aa: CASSSTGGMLGTEAFF
CDR3nt: TGTGCCAGCAGCTCAACAGGCGGCATGTTAGGAACTGAAGCTTTCTTT

v_gene: TRBV2
d_gene: TRBD1
j_gene: TRBJ2-7
len: 15
abundance: .
CDR3aa: CASSRDRGNPYEQYF
CDR3nt: TGTGCCAGCAGTAGGGACAGGGGGAACCCCTACGAGCAGTACTTC

v_gene: TRBV14
d_gene: .
j_gene: TRBJ1-3
len: 14
abundance: .
CDR3aa: CASSQSGTGNTIYF
CDR3nt: TGTGCCAGCAGCCAATCAGGGACCGGAAACACCATATATTTT

v_gene: TRBV7-9
d_gene: TRBD2
j_gene: TRBJ2-1
len: 18
abundance: few
CDR3aa: CASIGLAIPLSSYNEQFF
CDR3nt: TGTGCCAGCATTGGACTAGCGATCCCCTTGAGCTCCTACAATGAGCAGTTCTTC

v_gene: TRBV7-6
d_gene: .
j_gene: TRBJ2-3
len: 15
abundance: .
CDR3aa: CASSLAGATTDTQYF
CDR3nt: TGTGCCAGCAGCTTAGCGGGAGCAACCACAGATACGCAGTATTTT